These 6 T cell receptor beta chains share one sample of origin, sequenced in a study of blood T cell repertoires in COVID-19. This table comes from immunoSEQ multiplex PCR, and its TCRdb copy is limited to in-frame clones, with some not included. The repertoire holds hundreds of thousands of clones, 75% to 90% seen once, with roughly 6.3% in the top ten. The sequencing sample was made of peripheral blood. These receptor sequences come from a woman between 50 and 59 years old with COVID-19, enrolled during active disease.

CDR3 coding DNA: TGTGCCAGCAGCTTGTTCGTACAGGGGGCGTTAGGGGGCTACACCTTC. Protein: CASSLFVQGALGGYTF. The chain joins TRBV5-5 to TRBJ1-2; TRBD1 agrees at 9 bases. CDR3 length equals 16 residues. The trim removed 1 base at V and 8 bases at J, leaving 12 bases unmatched. Germline V lookup: CDR1 SGHKS, CDR2 YYEKEE (reference sequence).

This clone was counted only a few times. Here the CDR3 DNA reads TGTGCCTGGATGGGAGGTCCCCGGGAGCTGTTTTTT. The encoded protein is CAWMGGPRELFF. The V gene is TRBV30, the J gene TRBJ2-2; D possibly corresponds to TRBD2 (6 bases). The germline V gene encodes CDR1 GTSNPN and CDR2 SVGIG (reference sequence). The CDR3 spans 12 residues. V lost 4 bases, J lost 9 bases, and 12 bases lay in between.

The chain's CDR3 is CASSPRRSAVPAGANVLTF. The CDR3 coding sequence is TGTGCCAGCTCACCTAGGAGGTCAGCAGTCCCAGCCGGGGCCAACGTCCTGACTTTC. The chain uses TRBV18 and TRBJ2-6; tentatively, D is TRBD2 (5 bases). Germline V gene lookup returns CDR1 KGHSH and CDR2 LQKENI. V lost 3 bases to trimming and J lost 4 bases, with 22 bases between them. The CDR3 covers 19 residues.

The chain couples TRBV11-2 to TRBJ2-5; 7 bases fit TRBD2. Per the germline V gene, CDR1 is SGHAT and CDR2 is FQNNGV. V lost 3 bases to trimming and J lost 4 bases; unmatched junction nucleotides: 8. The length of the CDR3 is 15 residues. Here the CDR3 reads CASSFFAGEGETQYF. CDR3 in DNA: TGTGCCAGCAGCTTCTTTGCGGGAGAGGGAGAGACCCAGTACTTC.

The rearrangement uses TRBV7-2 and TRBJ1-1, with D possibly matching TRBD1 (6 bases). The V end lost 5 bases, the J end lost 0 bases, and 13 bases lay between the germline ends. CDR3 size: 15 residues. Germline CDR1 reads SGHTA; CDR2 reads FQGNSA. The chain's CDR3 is CASSTRTAMNTEAFF. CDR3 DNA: TGTGCCAGCAGCACCCGGACAGCTATGAACACTGAAGCTTTCTTT.

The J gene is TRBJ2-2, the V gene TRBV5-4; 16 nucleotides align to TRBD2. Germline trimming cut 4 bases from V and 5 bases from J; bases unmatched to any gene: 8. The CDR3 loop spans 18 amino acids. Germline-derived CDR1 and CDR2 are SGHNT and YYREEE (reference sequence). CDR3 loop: CASSPGGTSGRGTGELFF. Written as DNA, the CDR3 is TGTGCCAGCAGCCCGGGAGGGACTAGCGGGAGGGGTACCGGGGAGCTGTTTTTT.